This is a list of T cell receptor beta chains from one sample in a study of CD8 T cell repertoires and HIV-1 epitope variants. Their target antigens are unknown. Clones were read by immunoSEQ multiplex PCR, and TCRdb kept only the in-frame ones, dropping some. The repertoire includes 4,500 to 6,000 clones, around 66% of them detected once, and over 40% sits in the top ten. The specimen sequenced was cultured CD8+ T cells derived from PBMCs. Every receptor here comes from a male donor with HIV. Both conserved end residues are part of each CDR3. D genes are given only for firm matches. Clone size appears in some rows only: once, few, many, or a class for an expanded clone.

d_call: -; v_call: TRBV5-6; j_call: TRBJ2-2; clone_size: -; cdr3_nt: TGTGCCAGCAGCTTGGATTTGAAACGATACACCGGGGAGCTGTTTTTT; cdr3_aa: CASSLDLKRYTGELFF
d_call: -; v_call: TRBV4-3; j_call: TRBJ2-3; clone_size: -; cdr3_nt: TGCGCCAGCAGCCAAGATCCTCCCCGCCTCAACCTTATCTCTGGAACAGATACGCAGTATTTT; cdr3_aa: CASSQDPPRLNLISGTDTQYF
d_call: -; v_call: TRBV11-3; j_call: TRBJ2-7; clone_size: once; cdr3_nt: TGTGCCAGCAGCTTGGACTTACAGGAGGACGAGCAGTACTTC; cdr3_aa: CASSLDLQEDEQYF
d_call: -; v_call: TRBV5-6; j_call: TRBJ2-7; clone_size: -; cdr3_nt: TGTGCCAGCAGCATTCAGGGGGGTCCCTACGAGCAGTACTTC; cdr3_aa: CASSIQGGPYEQYF
d_call: TRBD2; v_call: TRBV19; j_call: TRBJ2-1; clone_size: -; cdr3_nt: TGTGCCAGTAGTTTCGTAGCGGGAGAGCAGTTCTTC; cdr3_aa: CASSFVAGEQFF
d_call: -; v_call: TRBV6-5; j_call: TRBJ1-2; clone_size: -; cdr3_nt: TGTGCCAGCAGTTATTCGATCGATTTCTATGGCTACACCTTC; cdr3_aa: CASSYSIDFYGYTF
d_call: -; v_call: TRBV5-6; j_call: TRBJ1-1; clone_size: -; cdr3_nt: TGTGCCAGCAGCTTTAGAGGGCTAAACACTGAAGCTTTCTTT; cdr3_aa: CASSFRGLNTEAFF
d_call: TRBD1; v_call: TRBV28; j_call: TRBJ2-7; clone_size: -; cdr3_nt: TGTGCCAGCAGTCCCGAGGACAGGGTGGACGAGCAGTACTTC; cdr3_aa: CASSPEDRVDEQYF
d_call: TRBD1; v_call: TRBV11-1; j_call: TRBJ1-5; clone_size: -; cdr3_nt: TGTGCCAGCAGCGCTGACAGGGGAGGGCAGCCCCAGCATTTT; cdr3_aa: CASSADRGGQPQHF
d_call: -; v_call: TRBV7-9; j_call: TRBJ1-3; clone_size: few; cdr3_nt: TGTGCCAGCAGGGTTAGCTCTGGAAACACCATATATTTT; cdr3_aa: CASRVSSGNTIYF
d_call: TRBD1; v_call: TRBV28; j_call: TRBJ1-6; clone_size: -; cdr3_nt: TGTGCCAGCAGTTTTGGCACGGGACAGTTTAATTCACCCCTCCACTTT; cdr3_aa: CASSFGTGQFNSPLHF
d_call: -; v_call: TRBV7-2; j_call: TRBJ2-7; clone_size: -; cdr3_nt: TGTGCCAGCAGTTTACAAAACGAGCAGTACTTC; cdr3_aa: CASSLQNEQYF
d_call: TRBD2; v_call: TRBV19; j_call: TRBJ2-7; clone_size: -; cdr3_nt: TGTGCCAGTAGTACTGGAGCGGGAGGGCTCTACGAGCAGTACTTC; cdr3_aa: CASSTGAGGLYEQYF
d_call: TRBD1; v_call: TRBV4-1; j_call: TRBJ2-3; clone_size: few; cdr3_nt: TGCGCCAGCAGCCCGGGGACAGATCCGAAACCTAGCACAGATACGCAGTATTTT; cdr3_aa: CASSPGTDPKPSTDTQYF
d_call: -; v_call: TRBV7-2; j_call: TRBJ1-2; clone_size: -; cdr3_nt: TGTGCCAGCAGCTTGAGTTCCGATAACTATGGCTACACCTTC; cdr3_aa: CASSLSSDNYGYTF
d_call: -; v_call: TRBV28; j_call: TRBJ1-5; clone_size: -; cdr3_nt: TGTGCCAGCAGTGTACTTCGGGACAAGGGTAATCAGCCCCAGCATTTT; cdr3_aa: CASSVLRDKGNQPQHF
d_call: TRBD2; v_call: TRBV28; j_call: TRBJ2-7; clone_size: few; cdr3_nt: TGTGCCAGCAGCCTAACCGTTCGTATGGGGACTAGCGACTCCTACGAGCAGTACTTC; cdr3_aa: CASSLTVRMGTSDSYEQYF
d_call: TRBD2; v_call: TRBV13; j_call: TRBJ2-3; clone_size: -; cdr3_nt: TGTGCCAGCAGCTCCCGGACTAGCGGGAGGGATACGCAGTATTTT; cdr3_aa: CASSSRTSGRDTQYF
d_call: -; v_call: TRBV6-6; j_call: TRBJ1-5; clone_size: -; cdr3_nt: TGTGCCAGCAGTGGGGGGCAGGGGATACATCAGCCCCAGCATTTT; cdr3_aa: CASSGGQGIHQPQHF
d_call: TRBD1; v_call: TRBV29-1; j_call: TRBJ1-2; clone_size: -; cdr3_nt: TGCAGCGTGTCAGGGGGGAACTATGGCTACACCTTC; cdr3_aa: CSVSGGNYGYTF
d_call: -; v_call: TRBV6-1; j_call: TRBJ1-4; clone_size: once; cdr3_nt: TGTGCCACGGGGGAGGCCGCAACTAATGAAAAACTGTTTTTT; cdr3_aa: CATGEAATNEKLFF
d_call: TRBD2; v_call: TRBV6-5; j_call: TRBJ2-1; clone_size: -; cdr3_nt: TGTGCCAGCAGTTACTCCCCTAGCGGGAGAAACAATGAGCAGTTCTTC; cdr3_aa: CASSYSPSGRNNEQFF
d_call: TRBD1; v_call: TRBV27; j_call: TRBJ1-2; clone_size: once; cdr3_nt: TGTGCCAGCAGTTTATCCCTTCAGGGGGCGAGATCTAGCTACACCTTC; cdr3_aa: CASSLSLQGARSSYTF
d_call: -; v_call: TRBV5-5; j_call: TRBJ2-1; clone_size: -; cdr3_nt: TGTGCCAGCAGCTTCGGCAGCTACAATGAGCAGTTCTTC; cdr3_aa: CASSFGSYNEQFF
d_call: TRBD2; v_call: TRBV6-6; j_call: TRBJ2-7; clone_size: -; cdr3_nt: TGTGCCAGCAGTTACTCGACTAGCGCCTACGAGCAGTACTTC; cdr3_aa: CASSYSTSAYEQYF
d_call: TRBD2; v_call: TRBV6-5; j_call: TRBJ2-1; clone_size: -; cdr3_nt: TGTGCCAGCAGTCGTAGCGGGAGTAGCTATGAGCAGTTCTTC; cdr3_aa: CASSRSGSSYEQFF
d_call: TRBD1; v_call: TRBV4-2; j_call: TRBJ1-1; clone_size: once; cdr3_nt: TGTGCCAGCAGCCAAGTGGGACAGATGAACACTGAAGCTTTCTTT; cdr3_aa: CASSQVGQMNTEAFF
d_call: -; v_call: TRBV9; j_call: TRBJ2-2; clone_size: -; cdr3_nt: TGTGCCAGCAGCGTCTCAGGGGTCTCAACCGGGGAGCTGTTTTTT; cdr3_aa: CASSVSGVSTGELFF